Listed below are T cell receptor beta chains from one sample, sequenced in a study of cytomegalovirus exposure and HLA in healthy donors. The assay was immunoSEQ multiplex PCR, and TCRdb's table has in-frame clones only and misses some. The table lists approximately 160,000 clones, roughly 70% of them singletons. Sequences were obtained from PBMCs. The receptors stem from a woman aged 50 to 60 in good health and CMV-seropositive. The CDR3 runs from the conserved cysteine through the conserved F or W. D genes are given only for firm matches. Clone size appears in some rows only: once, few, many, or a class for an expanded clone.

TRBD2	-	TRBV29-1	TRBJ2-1	TGCAGCGTAAGCGGGGGACCCTTTCTGGGGGGGGCCCACAATGAGCAGTTCTTC	CSVSGGPFLGGAHNEQFF
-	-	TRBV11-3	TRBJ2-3	TGTGCCAGCAGCTTAAGCGGTCCAGATACGCAGTATTTT	CASSLSGPDTQYF
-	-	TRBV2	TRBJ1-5	TGTGCCAGCAGTGAACAGGCCCCCAATCAGCCCCAGCATTTT	CASSEQAPNQPQHF
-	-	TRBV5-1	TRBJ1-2	TGCGCCAGCAGATTCACAGAAAACTATGGCTACACCTTC	CASRFTENYGYTF
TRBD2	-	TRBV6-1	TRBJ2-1	TGTGCCAGCAGGGGTCAGCGGGGCCTCAATGAGCAGTTCTTC	CASRGQRGLNEQFF
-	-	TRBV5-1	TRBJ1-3	TGCGCCAGCAGCTTGTACGTTTCCTCGGACACCATATATTTT	CASSLYVSSDTIYF
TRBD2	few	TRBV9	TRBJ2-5	TGTGCCAGCAGCGACGGGACTAGCGGGGGGGCCTCGGAGACCCAGTACTTC	CASSDGTSGGASETQYF
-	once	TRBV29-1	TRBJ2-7	TGCAGCGCTGAAACAGGGTTCTACGAGCAGTACTTC	CSAETGFYEQYF
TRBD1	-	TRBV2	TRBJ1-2	TGTGCCAGCAGTGAGGGACAGGGGATGACTAACTATGGCTACACCTTC	CASSEGQGMTNYGYTF
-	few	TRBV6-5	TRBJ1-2	TGTGCCAGCAGTTACGGCAGAAATGGCTACACCTTC	CASSYGRNGYTF
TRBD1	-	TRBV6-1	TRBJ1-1	TGTGCCAGCGGTACAGGGGGCACTGAAGCTTTCTTT	CASGTGGTEAFF
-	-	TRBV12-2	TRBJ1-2	TGTGCAAGTCGCTTAGCGACAGGGAACTATGGCTACACCTTC	CASRLATGNYGYTF
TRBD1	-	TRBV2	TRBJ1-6	TGTGCCAGCAGTTTTGACCGGGACAGGGCTTCACCCCTCCACTTT	CASSFDRDRASPLHF
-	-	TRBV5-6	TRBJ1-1	TGTGCCAGCAGCCTGGAGGGGGAGAACACTGAAGCTTTCTTT	CASSLEGENTEAFF
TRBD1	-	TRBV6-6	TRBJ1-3	TGTGCCAGCAGCCTGACAGGGGCTGGAAACACCATATATTTT	CASSLTGAGNTIYF
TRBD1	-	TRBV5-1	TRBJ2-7	TGCGCCAGCAGCTTAGGGACAGGGAATACCGAGCAGTACTTC	CASSLGTGNTEQYF
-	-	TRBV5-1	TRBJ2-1	TGCGCCAGCAGCTTGAACTTGCTCGGCTCCTACAATGAGCAGTTCTTC	CASSLNLLGSYNEQFF
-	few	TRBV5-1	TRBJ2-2	TGCGCCAGCAGCTCCCAACAGGTCCACGGGGAGCTGTTTTTT	CASSSQQVHGELFF
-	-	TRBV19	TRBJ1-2	TGTGCCAGTAGTGATCCGGACTGGGGAGACTATGGCTACACCTTC	CASSDPDWGDYGYTF
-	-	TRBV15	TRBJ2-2	TGTGCCACCAGCAGAGATCCCGCCGGGGAGCTGTTTTTT	CATSRDPAGELFF
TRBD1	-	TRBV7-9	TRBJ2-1	TGTGCCAGCAACGACAGGGGGCGGATGGAGCAGTTCTTC	CASNDRGRMEQFF
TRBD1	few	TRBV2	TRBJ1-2	TGTGCCAGCAGTGAACGGACAGGGGGGAGTGGCTACACCTTC	CASSERTGGSGYTF
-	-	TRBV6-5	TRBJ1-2	TGTGCCAGCAGCTCTGGGGCACGTGGCTACACCTTC	CASSSGARGYTF
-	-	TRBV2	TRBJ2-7	TGTGCCAGCAGGGGGGGGACATCGCAGTACTTC	CASRGGTSQYF
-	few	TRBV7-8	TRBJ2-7	TGTGCCAGCAGCCACCTTAATAGGGAAGCGGACTACGAGCAGTACTTC	CASSHLNREADYEQYF
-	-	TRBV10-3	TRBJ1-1	TGTGCCATCAGTGAGTCGGCGGACACTGAAGCTTTCTTT	CAISESADTEAFF
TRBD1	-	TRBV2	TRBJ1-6	TGTGCCAGCACATCAACGACAGGGAGACACCGGGATTCACCCCTCCACTTT	CASTSTTGRHRDSPLHF
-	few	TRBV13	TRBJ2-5	TGTGCCAGCAGCTCGAGGGGCGGGACGCAGGGATCTGCGACCCAGTACTTC	CASSSRGGTQGSATQYF
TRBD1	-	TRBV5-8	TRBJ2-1	TGTGCCAGCAGACAATCCGGGACAGGGGATTACAATGAGCAGTTCTTC	CASRQSGTGDYNEQFF
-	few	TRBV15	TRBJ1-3	TGTGCCACCAGCAGCGGGGACTCTGGAAACACCATATATTTT	CATSSGDSGNTIYF
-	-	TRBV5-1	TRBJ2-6	TGCGCCAGCAGTCGGGACATCTCGACTACTGGGGCCAACGTCCTGACTTTC	CASSRDISTTGANVLTF
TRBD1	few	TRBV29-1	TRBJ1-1	TGCAGCGGTGGAAGGGGGCCGGCCACTGAAGCTTTCTTT	CSGGRGPATEAFF
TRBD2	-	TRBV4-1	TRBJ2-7	TGCGCCAGCAGCCATCGAGCGGGGGGATTTGACGAGCAGTACTTC	CASSHRAGGFDEQYF
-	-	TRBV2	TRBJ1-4	TGTGCCGCGGGAGGAGGGCGAACTAATGAAAAACTGTTTTTT	CAAGGGRTNEKLFF
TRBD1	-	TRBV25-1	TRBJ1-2	TGTGCCAGCAGTGATCAGCGGACAGGCGGGGTCTATGGCTACACCTTC	CASSDQRTGGVYGYTF
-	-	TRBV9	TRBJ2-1	TGTGCCAGCAGCGCATCCGGGGACTCCTACAATGAGCAGTTCTTC	CASSASGDSYNEQFF
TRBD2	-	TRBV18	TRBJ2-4	TGTGCCAGCTCACTTAATAGCGGGGGGGACATTCAGTACTTC	CASSLNSGGDIQYF
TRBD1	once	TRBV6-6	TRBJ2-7	TGTGCCAGCAGGTGGACAGGGAGCTCCTACGAGCAGTACTTC	CASRWTGSSYEQYF
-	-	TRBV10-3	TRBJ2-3	TGTGCCATCAGCGGACATAGTGACACAGATACGCAGTATTTT	CAISGHSDTDTQYF
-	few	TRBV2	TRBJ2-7	TGTGCCAGCAGTGGGTTAGGGGCAGCCCCCTATCGAGACGAGCAGTACTTC	CASSGLGAAPYRDEQYF
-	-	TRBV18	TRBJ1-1	TGTGCCAGTGGAGCCGGGATAAACACTGAAGCTTTCTTT	CASGAGINTEAFF
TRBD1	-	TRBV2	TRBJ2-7	TGTGCCAGCAGGGAGAGGCAGGGGGCCTACTACGAGCAGTACTTC	CASRERQGAYYEQYF
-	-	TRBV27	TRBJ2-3	TGTGCCAGCAGTTTAAGAGGGGGGGCTGGGACAGATACGCAGTATTTT	CASSLRGGAGTDTQYF
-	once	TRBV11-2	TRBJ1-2	TGTGCCAGCAGCTTAGGAGCTTATGGCTACACCTTC	CASSLGAYGYTF
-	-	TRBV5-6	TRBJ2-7	TGTGCCAGTAATAGTCGGTACGAGCAGTACTTC	CASNSRYEQYF
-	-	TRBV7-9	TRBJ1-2	TGTGCCAGCAGCTTAGGGACAGTTAACTATGGCTACACCTTC	CASSLGTVNYGYTF
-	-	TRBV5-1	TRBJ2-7	TGCGCCAGCAGCTCCACAGGGTCCGAGCAGTACTTC	CASSSTGSEQYF
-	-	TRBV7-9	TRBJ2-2	TGTGCCAGCAGCCTCCCGGGGACGAACACCGGGGAGCTGTTTTTT	CASSLPGTNTGELFF
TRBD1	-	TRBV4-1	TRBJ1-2	TGCGCCAGCAGCCTCGGGACAGGGGATGACCGTGGCTACACCTTC	CASSLGTGDDRGYTF
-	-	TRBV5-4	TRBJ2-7	TGTGCCAGCAGCCTCCAGGGGAGATTTTCCTACGAGCAGTACTTC	CASSLQGRFSYEQYF
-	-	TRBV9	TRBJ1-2	TGTGCCAGCAGCGTAGTACCTGACATATCAGATGGCTACACCTTC	CASSVVPDISDGYTF